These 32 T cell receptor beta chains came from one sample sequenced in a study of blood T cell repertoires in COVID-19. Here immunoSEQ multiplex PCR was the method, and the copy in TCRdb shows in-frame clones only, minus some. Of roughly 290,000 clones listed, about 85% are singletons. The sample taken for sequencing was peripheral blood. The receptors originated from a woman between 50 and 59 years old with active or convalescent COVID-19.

DNA for the CDR3: TGTGCCAGCGGAGAAGAAACAGGGGGCAGGTACGAGCAGTACTTC. Translated: CASGEETGGRYEQYF. The chain recombines TRBV28 with TRBJ2-7, with TRBD1 matching 9 bases. CDR1 MDHEN and CDR2 SYDVKM come from the germline V gene. CDR3 size: 15 residues. The trim removed 8 bases at V and 4 bases at J, leaving 12 bases unmatched.

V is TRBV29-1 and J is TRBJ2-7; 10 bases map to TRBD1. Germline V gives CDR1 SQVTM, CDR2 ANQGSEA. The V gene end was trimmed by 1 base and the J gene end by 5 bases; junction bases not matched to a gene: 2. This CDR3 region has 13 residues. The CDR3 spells CSVEGQGANEQYF. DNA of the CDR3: TGCAGCGTTGAAGGACAGGGGGCGAACGAGCAGTACTTC.

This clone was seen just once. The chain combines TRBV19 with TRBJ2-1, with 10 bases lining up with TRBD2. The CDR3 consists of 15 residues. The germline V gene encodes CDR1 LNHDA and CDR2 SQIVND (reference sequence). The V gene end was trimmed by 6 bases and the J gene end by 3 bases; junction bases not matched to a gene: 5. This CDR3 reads CASRGLAGVYNEQFF. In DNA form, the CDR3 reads TGTGCCAGTAGGGGGCTAGCGGGAGTCTACAATGAGCAGTTCTTC.

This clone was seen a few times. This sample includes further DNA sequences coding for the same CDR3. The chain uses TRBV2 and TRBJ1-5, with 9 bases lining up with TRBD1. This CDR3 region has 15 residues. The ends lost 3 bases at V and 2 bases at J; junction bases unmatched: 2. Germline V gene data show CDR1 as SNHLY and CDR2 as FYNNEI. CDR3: CASSEDRGGNQPQHF. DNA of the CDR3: TGTGCCAGCAGTGAGGACAGGGGCGGCAATCAGCCCCAGCATTTT.

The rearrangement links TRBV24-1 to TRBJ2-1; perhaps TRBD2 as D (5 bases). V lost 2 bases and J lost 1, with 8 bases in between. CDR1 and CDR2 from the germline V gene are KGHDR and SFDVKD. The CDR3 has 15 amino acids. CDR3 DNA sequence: TGTGCCACCAGTGATTACGGGGTATCCTACAATGAGCAGTTCTTC. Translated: CATSDYGVSYNEQFF.

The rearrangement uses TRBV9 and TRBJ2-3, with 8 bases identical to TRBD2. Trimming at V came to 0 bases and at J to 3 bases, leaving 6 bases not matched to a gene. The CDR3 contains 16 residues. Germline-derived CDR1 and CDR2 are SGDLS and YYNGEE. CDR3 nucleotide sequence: TGTGCCAGCAGCGTAGCTTCTAGCGGGTTGACAGATACGCAGTATTTT. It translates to CASSVASSGLTDTQYF.

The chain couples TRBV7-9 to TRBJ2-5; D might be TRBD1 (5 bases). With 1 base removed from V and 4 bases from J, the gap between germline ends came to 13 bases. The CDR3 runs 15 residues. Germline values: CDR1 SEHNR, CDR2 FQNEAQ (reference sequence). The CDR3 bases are TGTGCCAGCAGCTTAGGGTTCGGCAGGGTAGAGACCCAGTACTTC. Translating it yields CASSLGFGRVETQYF.

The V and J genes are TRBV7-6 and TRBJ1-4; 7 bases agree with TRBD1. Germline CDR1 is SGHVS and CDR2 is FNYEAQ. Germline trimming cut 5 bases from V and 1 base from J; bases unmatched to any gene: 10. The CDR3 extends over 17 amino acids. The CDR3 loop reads CASSGDSNSETNEKLFF. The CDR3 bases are TGTGCCAGCAGCGGGGACAGCAATTCGGAAACTAATGAAAAACTGTTTTTT.

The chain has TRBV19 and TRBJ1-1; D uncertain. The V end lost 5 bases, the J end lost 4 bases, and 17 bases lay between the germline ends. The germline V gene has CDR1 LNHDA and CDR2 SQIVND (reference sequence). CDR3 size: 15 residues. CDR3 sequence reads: CASSARPGSFTEAFF. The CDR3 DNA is TGTGCCAGTAGTGCAAGACCTGGGAGTTTCACTGAAGCTTTCTTT.

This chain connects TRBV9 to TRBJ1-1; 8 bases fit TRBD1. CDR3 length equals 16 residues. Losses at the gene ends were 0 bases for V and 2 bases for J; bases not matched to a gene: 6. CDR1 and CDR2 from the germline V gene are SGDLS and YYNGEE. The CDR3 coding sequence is TGTGCCAGCAGCGTAGGGGCAGGGGGCTTAAACACTGAAGCTTTCTTT. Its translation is CASSVGAGGLNTEAFF.

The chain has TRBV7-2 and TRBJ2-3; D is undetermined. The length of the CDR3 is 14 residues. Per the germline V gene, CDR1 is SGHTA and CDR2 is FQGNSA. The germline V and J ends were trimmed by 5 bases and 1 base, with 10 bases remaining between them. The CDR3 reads CASSMEWGTDTQYF. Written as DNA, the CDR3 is TGTGCCAGCAGCATGGAGTGGGGCACAGATACGCAGTATTTT.

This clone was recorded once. CDR3 region: CASSPQTSGHEQYF. The CDR3 DNA reads TGCGCCAGCAGCCCTCAGACTAGCGGCCACGAGCAGTACTTC. The chain links TRBV5-1 to TRBJ2-7; 9 bases match TRBD2. V was pared by 4 bases and J by 5 bases, with 7 bases of the junction left unmatched. In germline, CDR1 is SGHRS, CDR2 YFSETQ. This CDR3 contains 14 residues.

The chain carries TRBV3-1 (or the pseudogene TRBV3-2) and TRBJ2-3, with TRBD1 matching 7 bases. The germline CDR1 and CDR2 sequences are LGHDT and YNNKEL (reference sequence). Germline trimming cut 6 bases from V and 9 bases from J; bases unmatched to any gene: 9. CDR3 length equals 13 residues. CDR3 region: CASRPKGASTQYF. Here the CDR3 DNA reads TGTGCCAGCAGACCCAAGGGGGCCTCGACGCAGTATTTT.

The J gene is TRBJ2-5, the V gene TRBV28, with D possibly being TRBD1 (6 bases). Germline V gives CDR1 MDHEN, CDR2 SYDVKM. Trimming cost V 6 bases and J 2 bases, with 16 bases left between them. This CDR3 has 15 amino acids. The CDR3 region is CASRPPGQPQETQYF. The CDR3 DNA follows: TGTGCCAGCAGGCCACCTGGACAGCCTCAAGAGACCCAGTACTTC. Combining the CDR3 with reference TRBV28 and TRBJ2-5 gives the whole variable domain DVKVTQSSRYLVKRTGEKVFLECVQDMDHENMFWYRQDPGLGLRLIYFSYDVKMKEKGDIPEGYSVSREKKERFSLILESASTNQTSMYLCASRPPGQPQETQYFGPGTRLLVL.

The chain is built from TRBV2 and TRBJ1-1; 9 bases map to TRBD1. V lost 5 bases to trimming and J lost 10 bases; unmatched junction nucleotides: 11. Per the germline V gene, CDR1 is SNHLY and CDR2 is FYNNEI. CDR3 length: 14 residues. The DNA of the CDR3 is TGTGCCAGCAGTAGAGGAGGGGACAGGGAGACAGCTTTCTTT. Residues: CASSRGGDRETAFF. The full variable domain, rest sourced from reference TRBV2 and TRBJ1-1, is EPEVTQTPSHQVTQMGQEVILRCVPISNHLYFYWYRQILGQKVEFLVSFYNNEISEKSEIFDDQFSVERPDGSNFTLKIRSTKLEDSAMYFCASSRGGDRETAFFGQGTRLTVV.

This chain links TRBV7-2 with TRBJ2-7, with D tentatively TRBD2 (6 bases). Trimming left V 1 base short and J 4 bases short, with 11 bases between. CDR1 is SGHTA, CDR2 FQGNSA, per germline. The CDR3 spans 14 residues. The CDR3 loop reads CASSLGLGTYEQYF. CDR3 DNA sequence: TGTGCCAGCAGCTTAGGACTAGGGACTTACGAGCAGTACTTC.

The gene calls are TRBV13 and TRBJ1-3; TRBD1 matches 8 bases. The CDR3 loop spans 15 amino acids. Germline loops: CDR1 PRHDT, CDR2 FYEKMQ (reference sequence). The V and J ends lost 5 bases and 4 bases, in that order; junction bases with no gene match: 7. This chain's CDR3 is CASSPGTGRGNTIYF. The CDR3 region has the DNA TGTGCCAGCAGCCCCGGGACAGGTCGAGGAAACACCATATATTTT. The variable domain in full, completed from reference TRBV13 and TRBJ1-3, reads AAGVIQSPRHLIKEKRETATLKCYPIPRHDTVYWYQQGPGQDPQFLISFYEKMQSDKGSIPDRFSAQQFSDYHSELNMSSLELGDSALYFCASSPGTGRGNTIYFGEGSWLTVV.

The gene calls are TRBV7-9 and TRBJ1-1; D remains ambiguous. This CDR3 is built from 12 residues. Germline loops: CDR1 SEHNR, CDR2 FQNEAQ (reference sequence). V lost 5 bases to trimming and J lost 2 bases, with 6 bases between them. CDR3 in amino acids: CASSASNTEAFF. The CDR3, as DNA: TGTGCCAGCAGCGCCAGTAACACTGAAGCTTTCTTT. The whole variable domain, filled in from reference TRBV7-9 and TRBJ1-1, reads DTGVSQNPRHKITKRGQNVTFRCDPISEHNRLYWYRQTLGQGPEFLTYFQNEAQLEKSRLLSDRFSAERPKGSFSTLEIQRTEQGDSAMYLCASSASNTEAFFGQGTRLTVV.

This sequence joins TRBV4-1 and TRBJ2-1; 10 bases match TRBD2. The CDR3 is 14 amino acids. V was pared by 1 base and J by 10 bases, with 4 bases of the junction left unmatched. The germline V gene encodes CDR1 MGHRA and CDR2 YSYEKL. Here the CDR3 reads CASSQVLAGGEQFF. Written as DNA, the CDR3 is TGCGCCAGCAGCCAAGTCTTAGCGGGAGGAGAGCAGTTCTTC.

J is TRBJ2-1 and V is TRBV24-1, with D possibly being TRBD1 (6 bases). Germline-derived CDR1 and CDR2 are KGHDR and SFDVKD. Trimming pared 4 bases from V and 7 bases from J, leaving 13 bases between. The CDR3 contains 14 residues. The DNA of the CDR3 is TGTGCCACCAGTGAAGGGGGTTTCGGGAATGAGCAGTTCTTC. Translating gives CATSEGGFGNEQFF.

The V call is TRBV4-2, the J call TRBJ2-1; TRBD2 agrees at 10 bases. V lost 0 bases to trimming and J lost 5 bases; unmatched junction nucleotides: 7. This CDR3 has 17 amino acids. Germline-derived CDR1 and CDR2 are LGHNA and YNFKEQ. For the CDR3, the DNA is TGTGCCAGCAGCCAAGATGCGCGGACTAGCGGAAACAATGAGCAGTTCTTC. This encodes CASSQDARTSGNNEQFF.

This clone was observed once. The CDR3 sequence is CAISDQTGFTGELFF. CDR3 coding DNA: TGTGCCATCAGTGACCAAACAGGGTTCACCGGGGAGCTGTTTTTT. The chain carries TRBV10-3 and TRBJ2-2, with a tentative D call TRBD1 (6 bases). Per germline, CDR1 ENHRY and CDR2 SYGVKD. Trimming shortened V by 3 bases and J by 4 bases, and 12 bases separated the two germline ends. CDR3 length: 15 amino acids.

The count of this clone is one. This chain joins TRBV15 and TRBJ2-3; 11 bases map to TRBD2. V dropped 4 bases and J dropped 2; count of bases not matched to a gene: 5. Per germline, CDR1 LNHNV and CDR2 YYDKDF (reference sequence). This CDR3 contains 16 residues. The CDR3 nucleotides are TGTGCCACCAGCATGAGACTAGCGGGACCCACAGATACGCAGTATTTT. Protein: CATSMRLAGPTDTQYF. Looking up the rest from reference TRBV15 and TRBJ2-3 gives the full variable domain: DAMVIQNPRYQVTQFGKPVTLSCSQTLNHNVMYWYQQKSSQAPKLLFHYYDKDFNNEADTPDNFQSRRPNTSFCFLDIRSPGLGDTAMYLCATSMRLAGPTDTQYFGPGTRLTVL.

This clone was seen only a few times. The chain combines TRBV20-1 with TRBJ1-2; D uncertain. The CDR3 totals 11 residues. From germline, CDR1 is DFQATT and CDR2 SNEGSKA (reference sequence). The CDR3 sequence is CRAEIVGGYTF. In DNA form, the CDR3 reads TGCAGGGCCGAGATCGTGGGCGGCTACACCTTC.

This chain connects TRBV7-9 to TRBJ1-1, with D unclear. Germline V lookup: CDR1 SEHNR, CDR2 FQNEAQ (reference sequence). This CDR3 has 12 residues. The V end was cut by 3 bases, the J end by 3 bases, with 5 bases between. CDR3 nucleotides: TGTGCCAGCAGCTTTGGAGACACTGAAGCTTTCTTT. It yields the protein CASSFGDTEAFF.

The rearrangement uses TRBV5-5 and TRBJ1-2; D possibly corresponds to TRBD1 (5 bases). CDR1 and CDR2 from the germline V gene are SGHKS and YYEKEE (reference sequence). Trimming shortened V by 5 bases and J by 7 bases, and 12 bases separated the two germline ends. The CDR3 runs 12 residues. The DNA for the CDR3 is TGTGCCAGCAGGCTCGGGGGTCGTGGCTACACCTTC. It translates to CASRLGGRGYTF.

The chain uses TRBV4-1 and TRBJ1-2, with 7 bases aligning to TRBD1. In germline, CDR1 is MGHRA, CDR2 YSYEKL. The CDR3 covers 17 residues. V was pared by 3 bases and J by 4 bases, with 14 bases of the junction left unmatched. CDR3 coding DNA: TGCGCCAGCAGCCATCCTACAGGGGTTTCGGATAGCTATGGCTACACCTTC. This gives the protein CASSHPTGVSDSYGYTF.

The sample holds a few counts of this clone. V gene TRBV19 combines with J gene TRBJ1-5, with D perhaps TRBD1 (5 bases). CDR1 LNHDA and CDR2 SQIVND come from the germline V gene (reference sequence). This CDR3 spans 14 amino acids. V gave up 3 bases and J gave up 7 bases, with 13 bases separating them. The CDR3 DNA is TGTGCCAGTAGTATGGGGCAGGGAAAACAGCCCCAGCATTTT. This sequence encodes CASSMGQGKQPQHF.

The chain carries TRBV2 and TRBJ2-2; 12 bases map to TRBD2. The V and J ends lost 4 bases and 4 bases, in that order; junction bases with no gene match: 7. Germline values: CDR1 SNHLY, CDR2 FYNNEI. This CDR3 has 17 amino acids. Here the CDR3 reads CASSALAGGFGTGELFF. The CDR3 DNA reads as TGTGCCAGCAGTGCCCTAGCGGGAGGGTTCGGCACCGGGGAGCTGTTTTTT.

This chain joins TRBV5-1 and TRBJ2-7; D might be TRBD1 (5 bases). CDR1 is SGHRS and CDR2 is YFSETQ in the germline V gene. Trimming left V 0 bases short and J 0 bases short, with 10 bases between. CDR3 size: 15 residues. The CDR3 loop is CASSLELDSSYEQYF. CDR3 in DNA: TGCGCCAGCAGCTTGGAACTCGACAGCTCCTACGAGCAGTACTTC.

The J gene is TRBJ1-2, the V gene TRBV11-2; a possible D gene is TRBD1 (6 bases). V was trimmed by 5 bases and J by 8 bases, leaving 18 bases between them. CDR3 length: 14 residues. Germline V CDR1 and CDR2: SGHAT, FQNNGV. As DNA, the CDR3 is TGTGCCAGCAGCGGATTGTTGACAGGTATCGGCTACACCTTC. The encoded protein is CASSGLLTGIGYTF.

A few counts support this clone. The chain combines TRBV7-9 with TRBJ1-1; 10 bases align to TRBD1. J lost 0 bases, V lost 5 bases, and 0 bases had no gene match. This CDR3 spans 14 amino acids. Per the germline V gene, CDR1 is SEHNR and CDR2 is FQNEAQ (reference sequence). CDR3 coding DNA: TGTGCCAGCAGCGGGACAGGGGTGAACACTGAAGCTTTCTTT. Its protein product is CASSGTGVNTEAFF.